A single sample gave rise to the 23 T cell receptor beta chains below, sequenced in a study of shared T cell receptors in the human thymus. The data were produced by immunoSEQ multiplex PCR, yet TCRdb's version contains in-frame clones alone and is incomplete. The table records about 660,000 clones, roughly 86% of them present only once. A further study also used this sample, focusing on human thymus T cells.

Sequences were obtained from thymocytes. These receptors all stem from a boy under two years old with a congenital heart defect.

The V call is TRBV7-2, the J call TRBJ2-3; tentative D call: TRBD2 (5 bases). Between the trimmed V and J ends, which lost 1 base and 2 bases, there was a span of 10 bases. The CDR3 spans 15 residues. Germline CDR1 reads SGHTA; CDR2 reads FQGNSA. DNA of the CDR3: TGTGCCAGCAGCTTAGTTTCGGGGAACACAGATACGCAGTATTTT. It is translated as CASSLVSGNTDTQYF.

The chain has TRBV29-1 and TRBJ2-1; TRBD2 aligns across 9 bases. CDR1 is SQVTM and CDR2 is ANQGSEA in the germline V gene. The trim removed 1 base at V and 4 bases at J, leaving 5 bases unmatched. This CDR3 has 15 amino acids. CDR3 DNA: TGCAGCGTTGAAGTTGGTAGCGGGAGTTACAATGAGCAGTTCTTC. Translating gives CSVEVGSGSYNEQFF.

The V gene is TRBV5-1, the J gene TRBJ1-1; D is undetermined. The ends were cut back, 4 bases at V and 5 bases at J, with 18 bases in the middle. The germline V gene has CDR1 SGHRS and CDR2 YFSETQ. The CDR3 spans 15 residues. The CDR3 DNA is TGCGCCAGCAGCATGGAGTCCGGGTCACGGACTGAAGCTTTCTTT. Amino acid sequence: CASSMESGSRTEAFF. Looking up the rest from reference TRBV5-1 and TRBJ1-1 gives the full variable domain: KAGVTQTPRYLIKTRGQQVTLSCSPISGHRSVSWYQQTPGQGLQFLFEYFSETQRNKGNFPGRFSGRQFSNSRSEMNVSTLELGDSALYLCASSMESGSRTEAFFGQGTRLTVV.

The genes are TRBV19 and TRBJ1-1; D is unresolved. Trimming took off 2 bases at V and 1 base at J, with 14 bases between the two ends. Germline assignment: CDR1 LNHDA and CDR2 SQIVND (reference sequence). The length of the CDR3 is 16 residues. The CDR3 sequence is CASSIIGVLRNTEAFF. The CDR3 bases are TGTGCCAGTAGTATAATCGGTGTACTGCGGAACACTGAAGCTTTCTTT.

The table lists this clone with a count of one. CDR3 loop: CASSPPGVSGNTIYF. In nucleotides, the CDR3 is TGTGCCAGCAGCCCACCAGGGGTATCTGGAAACACCATATATTTT. V is TRBV11-2 and J is TRBJ1-3; tentatively, D is TRBD1 (6 bases). The CDR3 consists of 15 residues. The germline gives CDR1 SGHAT, CDR2 FQNNGV. V lost 5 bases and J lost 1, with 12 bases in between.

The CDR3 spells CASSERPSEETQYF. The CDR3 nucleotides read TGTGCCAGCAGTGAAAGGCCTAGCGAAGAGACCCAGTACTTC. V gene TRBV2 combines with J gene TRBJ2-5, with D maybe TRBD2 (6 bases). The CDR3 loop spans 14 amino acids. V was trimmed by 2 bases and J by 3 bases, leaving 10 bases between them. Germline CDR1 SNHLY, CDR2 FYNNEI.

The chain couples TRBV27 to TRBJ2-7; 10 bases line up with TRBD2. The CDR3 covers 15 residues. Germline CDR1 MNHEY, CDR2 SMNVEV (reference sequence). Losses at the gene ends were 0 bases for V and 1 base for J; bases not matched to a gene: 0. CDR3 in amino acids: CASSLSGLASYEQYF. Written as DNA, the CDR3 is TGTGCCAGCAGTTTATCGGGACTAGCGTCCTACGAGCAGTACTTC.

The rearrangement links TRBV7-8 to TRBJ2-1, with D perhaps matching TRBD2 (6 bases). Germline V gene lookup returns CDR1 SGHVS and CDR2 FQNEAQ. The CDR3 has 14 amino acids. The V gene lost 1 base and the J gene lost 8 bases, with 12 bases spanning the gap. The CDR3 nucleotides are TGTGCCAGCAGCTTAGTCCGAAGGAGGGATGAGCAGTTCTTC. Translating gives CASSLVRRRDEQFF.

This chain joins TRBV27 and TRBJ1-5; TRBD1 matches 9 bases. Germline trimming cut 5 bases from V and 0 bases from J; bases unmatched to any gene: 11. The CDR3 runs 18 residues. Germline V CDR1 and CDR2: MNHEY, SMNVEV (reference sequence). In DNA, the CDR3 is TGTGCCAGCAGTCCGGACAGGGGCCCCCTTTATAGCAATCAGCCCCAGCATTTT. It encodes CASSPDRGPLYSNQPQHF.

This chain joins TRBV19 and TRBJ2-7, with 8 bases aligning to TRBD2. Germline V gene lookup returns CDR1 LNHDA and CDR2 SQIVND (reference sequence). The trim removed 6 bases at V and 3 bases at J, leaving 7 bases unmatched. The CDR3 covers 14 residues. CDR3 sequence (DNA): TGTGCCAGTAGCCCGGGGGGGCCCGTCTACGAGCAGTACTTC. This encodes CASSPGGPVYEQYF.

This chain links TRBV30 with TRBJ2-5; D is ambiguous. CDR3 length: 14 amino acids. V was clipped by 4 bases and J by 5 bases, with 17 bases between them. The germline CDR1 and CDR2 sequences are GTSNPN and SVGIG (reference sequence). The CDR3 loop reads CAWTSAHHRETQYF. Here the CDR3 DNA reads TGTGCCTGGACGTCCGCCCACCATCGGGAGACCCAGTACTTC.

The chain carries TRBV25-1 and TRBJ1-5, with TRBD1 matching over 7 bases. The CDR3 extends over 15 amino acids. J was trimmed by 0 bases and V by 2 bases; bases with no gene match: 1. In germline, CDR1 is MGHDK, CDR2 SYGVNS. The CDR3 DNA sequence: TGTGCCAGCAGTGAAGGGACAGATAGCAATCAGCCCCAGCATTTT. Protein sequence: CASSEGTDSNQPQHF.

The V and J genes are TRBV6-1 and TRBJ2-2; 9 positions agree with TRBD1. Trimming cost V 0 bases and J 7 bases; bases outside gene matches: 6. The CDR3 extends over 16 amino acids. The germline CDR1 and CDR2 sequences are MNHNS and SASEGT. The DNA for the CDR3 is TGTGCCAGCAGTGAAGCGAAGACAGGGGGTGGCGGGGAGCTGTTTTTT. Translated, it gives CASSEAKTGGGGELFF.

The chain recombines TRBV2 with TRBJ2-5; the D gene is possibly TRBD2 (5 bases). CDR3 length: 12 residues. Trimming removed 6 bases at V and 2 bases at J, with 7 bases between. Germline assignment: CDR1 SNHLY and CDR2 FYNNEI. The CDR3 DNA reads TGTGCCAGCAGACTAGTACAAGAGACCCAGTACTTC. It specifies CASRLVQETQYF. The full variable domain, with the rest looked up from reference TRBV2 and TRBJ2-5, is EPEVTQTPSHQVTQMGQEVILRCVPISNHLYFYWYRQILGQKVEFLVSFYNNEISEKSEIFDDQFSVERPDGSNFTLKIRSTKLEDSAMYFCASRLVQETQYFGPGTRLLVL.

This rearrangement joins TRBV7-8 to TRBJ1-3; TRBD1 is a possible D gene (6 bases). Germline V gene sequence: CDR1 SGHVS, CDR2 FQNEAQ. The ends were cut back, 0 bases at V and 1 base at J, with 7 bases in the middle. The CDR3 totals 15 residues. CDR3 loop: CASSLAGASGNTIYF. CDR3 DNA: TGTGCCAGCAGCTTAGCGGGGGCTTCTGGAAACACCATATATTTT. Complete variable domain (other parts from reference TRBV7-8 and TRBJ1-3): GAGVSQSPRYKVAKRGQDVALRCDPISGHVSLFWYQQALGQGPEFLTYFQNEAQLDKSGLPSDRFFAERPEGSVSTLKIQRTQQEDSAVYLCASSLAGASGNTIYFGEGSWLTVV.

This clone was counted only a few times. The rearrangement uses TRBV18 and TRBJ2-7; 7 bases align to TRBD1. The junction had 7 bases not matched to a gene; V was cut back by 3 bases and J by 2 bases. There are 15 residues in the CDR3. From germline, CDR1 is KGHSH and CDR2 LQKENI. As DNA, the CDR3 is TGTGCCAGCTCACCCGGACAGGCCGGCCCCTACGAGCAGTACTTC. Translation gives CASSPGQAGPYEQYF.

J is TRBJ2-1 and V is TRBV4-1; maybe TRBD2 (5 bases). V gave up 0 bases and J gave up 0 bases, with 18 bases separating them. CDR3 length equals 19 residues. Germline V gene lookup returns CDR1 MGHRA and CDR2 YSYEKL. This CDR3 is CASSQDSPLLGRSYNEQFF. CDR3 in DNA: TGCGCCAGCAGCCAAGATAGCCCCTTACTAGGTCGCTCCTACAATGAGCAGTTCTTC.

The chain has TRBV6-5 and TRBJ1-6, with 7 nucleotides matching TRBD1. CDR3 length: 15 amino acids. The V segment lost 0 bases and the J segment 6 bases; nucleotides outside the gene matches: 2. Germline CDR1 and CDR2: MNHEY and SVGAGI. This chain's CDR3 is CASSYSRGSNSPLHF. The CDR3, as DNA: TGTGCCAGCAGTTACTCCAGGGGGAGTAATTCACCCCTCCACTTT.

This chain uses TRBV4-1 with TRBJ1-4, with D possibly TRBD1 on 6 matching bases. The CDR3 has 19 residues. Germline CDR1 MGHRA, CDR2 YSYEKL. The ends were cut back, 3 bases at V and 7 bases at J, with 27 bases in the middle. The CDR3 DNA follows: TGCGCCAGCAGCCACCTTCCATATTTCAACAGGGACGAGCTTGAAAAACTGTTTTTT. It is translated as CASSHLPYFNRDELEKLFF.

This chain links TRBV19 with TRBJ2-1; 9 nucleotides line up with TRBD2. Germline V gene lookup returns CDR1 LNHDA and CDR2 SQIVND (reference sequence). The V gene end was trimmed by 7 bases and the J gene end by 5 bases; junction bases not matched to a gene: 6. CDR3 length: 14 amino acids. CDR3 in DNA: TGTGCCAGTATCGGGGCGGGGGGGAACAATGAGCAGTTCTTC. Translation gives CASIGAGGNNEQFF.

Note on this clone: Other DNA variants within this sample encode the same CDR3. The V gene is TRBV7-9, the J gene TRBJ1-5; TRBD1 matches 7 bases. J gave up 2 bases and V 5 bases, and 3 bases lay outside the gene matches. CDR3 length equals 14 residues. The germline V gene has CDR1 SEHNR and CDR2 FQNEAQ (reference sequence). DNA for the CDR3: TGTGCCAGCAGCCCAGGACAGGGCAATCAGCCCCAGCATTTT. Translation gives CASSPGQGNQPQHF.

For the CDR3, the DNA is TGTGCCAGTAGTATGAAGGGCAGGGGCTATCCCATGAGCCAGTACTTC. Its translation: CASSMKGRGYPMSQYF. The genes are TRBV19 and TRBJ2-5, with a possible D match to TRBD1 (6 bases). Trimming shortened V by 3 bases and J by 10 bases, and 24 bases separated the two germline ends. Germline V gene sequence: CDR1 LNHDA, CDR2 SQIVND (reference sequence). The CDR3 has 16 amino acids.

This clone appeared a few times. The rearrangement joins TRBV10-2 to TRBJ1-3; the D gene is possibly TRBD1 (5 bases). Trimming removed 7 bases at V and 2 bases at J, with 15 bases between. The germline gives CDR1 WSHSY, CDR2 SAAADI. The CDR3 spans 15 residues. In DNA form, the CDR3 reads TGCGCCAGCACTTCCGACAGTGGTACTGGAAACACCATATATTTT. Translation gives CASTSDSGTGNTIYF.